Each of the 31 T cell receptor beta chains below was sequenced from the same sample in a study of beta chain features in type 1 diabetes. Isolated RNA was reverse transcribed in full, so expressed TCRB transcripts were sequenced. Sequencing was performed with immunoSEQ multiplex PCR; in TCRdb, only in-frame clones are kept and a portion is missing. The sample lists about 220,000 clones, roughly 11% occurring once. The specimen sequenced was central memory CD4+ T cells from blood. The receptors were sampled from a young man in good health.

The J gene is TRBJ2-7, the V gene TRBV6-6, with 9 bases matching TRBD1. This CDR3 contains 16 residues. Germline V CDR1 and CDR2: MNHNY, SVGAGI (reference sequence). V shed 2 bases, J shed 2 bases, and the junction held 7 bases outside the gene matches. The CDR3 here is CASSYRGGQGPYEQYF. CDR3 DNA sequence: TGTGCCAGCAGTTACAGGGGCGGACAGGGGCCCTACGAGCAGTACTTC.

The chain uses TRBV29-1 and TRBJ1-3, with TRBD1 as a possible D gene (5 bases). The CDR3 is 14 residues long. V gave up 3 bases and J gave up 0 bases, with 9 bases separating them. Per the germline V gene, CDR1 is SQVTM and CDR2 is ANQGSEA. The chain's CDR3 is CSVEDITSGNTIYF. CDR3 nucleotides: TGCAGCGTTGAGGACATTACCTCTGGAAACACCATATATTTT.

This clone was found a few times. The CDR3 region has the DNA TGTGCCACCAGCGGGATAAGGAAGGGGCACAATGAGCAGTTCTTC. Translated, it gives CATSGIRKGHNEQFF. This chain links TRBV15 with TRBJ2-1; D might be TRBD1 (5 bases). This CDR3 contains 15 residues. V lost 5 bases, J lost 5 bases, and 16 bases lay in between. CDR1 is LNHNV, CDR2 YYDKDF, per germline (reference sequence).

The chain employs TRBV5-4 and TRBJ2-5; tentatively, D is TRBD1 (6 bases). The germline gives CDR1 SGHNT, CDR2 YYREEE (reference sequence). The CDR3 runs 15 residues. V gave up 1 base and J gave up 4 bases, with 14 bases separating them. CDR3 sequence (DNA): TGTGCCAGCAGCTTGTCTGCAGGGGCAGGAGAGACCCAGTACTTC. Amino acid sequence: CASSLSAGAGETQYF.

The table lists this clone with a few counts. For the CDR3, the DNA is TGCGCCAGCAGTGCCGGCGGGACTCACAATGAGCAGTTCTTC. It codes for CASSAGGTHNEQFF. V and J are TRBV10-2 and TRBJ2-1; D possibly corresponds to TRBD2 (6 bases). Between the trimmed V and J ends, which lost 4 bases and 5 bases, there was a span of 12 bases. The CDR3 spans 14 residues. The V gene's germline CDR1 is WSHSY and CDR2 SAAADI.

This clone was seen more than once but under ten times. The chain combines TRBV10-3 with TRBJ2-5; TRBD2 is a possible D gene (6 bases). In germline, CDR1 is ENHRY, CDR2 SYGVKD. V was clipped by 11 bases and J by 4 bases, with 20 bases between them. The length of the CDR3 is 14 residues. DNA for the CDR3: TGTGCCGGGAGGACCGGGGCCGAGGGAGAGACCCAGTACTTC. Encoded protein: CAGRTGAEGETQYF.

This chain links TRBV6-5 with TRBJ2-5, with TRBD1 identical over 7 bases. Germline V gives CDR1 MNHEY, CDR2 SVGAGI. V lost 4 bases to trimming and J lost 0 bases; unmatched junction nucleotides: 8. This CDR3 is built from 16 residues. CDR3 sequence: CASSSGQSTYQETQYF. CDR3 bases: TGTGCCAGCAGTTCGGGACAGAGCACGTACCAAGAGACCCAGTACTTC.

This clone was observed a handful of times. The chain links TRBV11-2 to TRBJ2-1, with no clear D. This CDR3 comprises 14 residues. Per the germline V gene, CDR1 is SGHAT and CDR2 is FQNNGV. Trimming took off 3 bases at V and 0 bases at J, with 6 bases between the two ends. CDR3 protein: CASSFGPSYNEQFF. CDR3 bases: TGTGCCAGCAGCTTTGGCCCCTCCTACAATGAGCAGTTCTTC. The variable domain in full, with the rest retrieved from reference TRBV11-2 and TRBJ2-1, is EAGVAQSPRYKIIEKRQSVAFWCNPISGHATLYWYQQILGQGPKLLIQFQNNGVVDDSQLPKDRFSAERLKGVDSTLKIQPAKLEDSAVYLCASSFGPSYNEQFFGPGTRLTVL.

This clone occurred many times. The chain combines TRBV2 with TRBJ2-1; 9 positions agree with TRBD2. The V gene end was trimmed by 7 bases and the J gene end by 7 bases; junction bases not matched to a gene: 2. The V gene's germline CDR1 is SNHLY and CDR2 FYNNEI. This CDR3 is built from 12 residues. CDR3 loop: CASTLAGNEQFF. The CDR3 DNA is TGTGCCAGCACGCTAGCGGGGAATGAGCAGTTCTTC.

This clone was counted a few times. The CDR3 DNA reads TGCAGTGCTACCCCGGAGGATGAGCAGTTCTTC. This codes for CSATPEDEQFF. The V and J genes are TRBV20-1 and TRBJ2-1; possibly TRBD2 for D (5 bases). V was pared by 4 bases and J by 8 bases, with 9 bases between. Germline V lookup: CDR1 DFQATT, CDR2 SNEGSKA (reference sequence). The CDR3 is 11 amino acids.

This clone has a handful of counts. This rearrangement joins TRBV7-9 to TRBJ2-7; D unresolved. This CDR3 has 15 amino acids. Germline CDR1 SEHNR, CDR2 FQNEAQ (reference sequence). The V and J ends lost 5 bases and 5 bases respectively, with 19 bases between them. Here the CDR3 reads CASSKGRTTRDEQYF. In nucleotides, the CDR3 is TGTGCCAGCAGCAAAGGCAGGACCACCCGGGACGAGCAGTACTTC.

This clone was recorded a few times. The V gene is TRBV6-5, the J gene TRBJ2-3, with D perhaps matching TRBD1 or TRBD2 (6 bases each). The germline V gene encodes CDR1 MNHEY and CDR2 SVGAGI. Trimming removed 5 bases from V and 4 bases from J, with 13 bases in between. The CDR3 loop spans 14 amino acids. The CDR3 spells CASSVTGAADTQYF. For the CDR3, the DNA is TGTGCCAGCAGTGTCACGGGGGCCGCAGATACGCAGTATTTT.

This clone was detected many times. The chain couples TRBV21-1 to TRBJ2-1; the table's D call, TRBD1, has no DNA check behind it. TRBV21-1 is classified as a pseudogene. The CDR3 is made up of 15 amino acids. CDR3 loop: CASSRQVSSYNEQFF. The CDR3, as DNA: TGTGCCAGCAGCAGACAGGTTTCGTCCTACAATGAGCAGTTCTTC.

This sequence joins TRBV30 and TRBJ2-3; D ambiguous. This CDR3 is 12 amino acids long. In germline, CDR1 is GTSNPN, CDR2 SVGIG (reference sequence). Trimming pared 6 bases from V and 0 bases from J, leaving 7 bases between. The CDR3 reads CACGLSTDTQYF. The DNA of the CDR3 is TGTGCCTGTGGTCTTAGCACAGATACGCAGTATTTT.

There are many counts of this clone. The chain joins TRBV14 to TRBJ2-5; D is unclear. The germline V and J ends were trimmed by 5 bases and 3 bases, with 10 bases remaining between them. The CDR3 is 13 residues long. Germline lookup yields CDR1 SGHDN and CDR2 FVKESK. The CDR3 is CASSSQLKETQYF. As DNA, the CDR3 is TGTGCCAGCAGCTCTCAACTAAAAGAGACCCAGTACTTC.

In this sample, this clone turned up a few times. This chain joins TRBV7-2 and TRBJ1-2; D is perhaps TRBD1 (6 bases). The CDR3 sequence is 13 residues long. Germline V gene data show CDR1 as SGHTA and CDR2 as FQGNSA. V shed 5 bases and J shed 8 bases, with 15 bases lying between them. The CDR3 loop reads CASSPPLRGGYTF. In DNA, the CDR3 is TGTGCCAGCAGCCCGCCCCTCAGGGGCGGCTACACCTTC.

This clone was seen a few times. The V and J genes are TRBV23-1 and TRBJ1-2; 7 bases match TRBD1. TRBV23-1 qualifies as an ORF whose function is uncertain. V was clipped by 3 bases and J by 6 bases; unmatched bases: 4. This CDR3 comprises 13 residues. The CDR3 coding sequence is TGCGCCAGCAGTCAGGGCCAGGGGGATGGCTACACCTTC. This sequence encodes CASSQGQGDGYTF.

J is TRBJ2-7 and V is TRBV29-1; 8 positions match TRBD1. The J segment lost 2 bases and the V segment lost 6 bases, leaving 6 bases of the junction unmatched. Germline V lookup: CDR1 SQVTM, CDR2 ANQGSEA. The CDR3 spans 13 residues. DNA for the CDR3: TGCAGCGTCCCGGGACAGGTGCCCTACGAGCAGTACTTC. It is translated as CSVPGQVPYEQYF.

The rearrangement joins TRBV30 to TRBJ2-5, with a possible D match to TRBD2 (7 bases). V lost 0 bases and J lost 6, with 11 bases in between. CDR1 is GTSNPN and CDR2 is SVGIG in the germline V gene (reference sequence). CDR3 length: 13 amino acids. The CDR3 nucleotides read TGTGCCTGGAGTGTAAGGGGGGGCAAGACCCAGTACTTC. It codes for CAWSVRGGKTQYF.

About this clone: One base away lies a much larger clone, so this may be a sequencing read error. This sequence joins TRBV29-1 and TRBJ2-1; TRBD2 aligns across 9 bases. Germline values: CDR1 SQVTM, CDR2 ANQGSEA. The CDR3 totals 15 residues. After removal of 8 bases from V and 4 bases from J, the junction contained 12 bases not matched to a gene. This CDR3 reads CSTIAGGGGYNEQFF. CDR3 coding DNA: TGCAGCACCATTGCTGGCGGGGGGGGGTACAATGAGCAGTTCTTC.

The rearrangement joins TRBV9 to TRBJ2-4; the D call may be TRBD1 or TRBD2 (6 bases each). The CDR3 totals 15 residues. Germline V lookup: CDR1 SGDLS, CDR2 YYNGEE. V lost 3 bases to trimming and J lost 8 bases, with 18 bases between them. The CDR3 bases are TGTGCCAGCAGCGCCCTAGTTCAAAGGGGGGACATTCAGTACTTC. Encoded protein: CASSALVQRGDIQYF. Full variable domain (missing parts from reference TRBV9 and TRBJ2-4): DSGVTQTPKHLITATGQRVTLRCSPRSGDLSVYWYQQSLDQGLQFLIQYYNGEERAKGNILERFSAQQFPDLHSELNLSSLELGDSALYFCASSALVQRGDIQYFGAGTRLSVL.

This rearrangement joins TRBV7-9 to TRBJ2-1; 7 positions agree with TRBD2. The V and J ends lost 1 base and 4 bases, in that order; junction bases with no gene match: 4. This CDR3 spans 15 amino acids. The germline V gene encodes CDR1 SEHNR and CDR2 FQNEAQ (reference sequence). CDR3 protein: CASSLGAGRYNEQFF. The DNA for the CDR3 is TGTGCCAGCAGCTTAGGAGCGGGACGGTACAATGAGCAGTTCTTC. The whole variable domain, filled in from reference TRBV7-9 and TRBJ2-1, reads DTGVSQNPRHKITKRGQNVTFRCDPISEHNRLYWYRQTLGQGPEFLTYFQNEAQLEKSRLLSDRFSAERPKGSFSTLEIQRTEQGDSAMYLCASSLGAGRYNEQFFGPGTRLTVL.

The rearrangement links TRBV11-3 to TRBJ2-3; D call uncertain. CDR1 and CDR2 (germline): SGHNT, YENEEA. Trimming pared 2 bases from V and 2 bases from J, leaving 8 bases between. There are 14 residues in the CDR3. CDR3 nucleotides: TGTGCCAGCAGCTTATTCAGCGACACAGATACGCAGTATTTT. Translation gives CASSLFSDTDTQYF.

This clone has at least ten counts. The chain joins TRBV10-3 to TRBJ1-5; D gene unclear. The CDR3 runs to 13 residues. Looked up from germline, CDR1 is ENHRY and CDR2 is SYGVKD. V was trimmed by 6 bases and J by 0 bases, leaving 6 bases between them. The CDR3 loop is CAISKSSNQPQHF. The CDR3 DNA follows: TGTGCCATCAGCAAAAGTAGCAATCAGCCCCAGCATTTT.

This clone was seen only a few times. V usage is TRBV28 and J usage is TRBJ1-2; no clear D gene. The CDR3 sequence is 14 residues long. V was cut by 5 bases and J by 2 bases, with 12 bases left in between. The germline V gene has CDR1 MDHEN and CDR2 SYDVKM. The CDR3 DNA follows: TGTGCCAGCAGTGGACCCACATCCAACTATGGCTACACCTTC. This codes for CASSGPTSNYGYTF.

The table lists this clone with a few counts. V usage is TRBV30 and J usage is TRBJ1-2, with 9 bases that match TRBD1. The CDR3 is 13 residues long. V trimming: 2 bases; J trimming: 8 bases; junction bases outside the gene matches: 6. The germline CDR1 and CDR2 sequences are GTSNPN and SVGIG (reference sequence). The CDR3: CAWSHNRGRGYTF. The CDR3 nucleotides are TGTGCCTGGAGTCACAACAGGGGGCGAGGCTACACCTTC. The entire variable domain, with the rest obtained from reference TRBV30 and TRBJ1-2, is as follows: SQTIHQWPATLVQPVGSPLSLECTVEGTSNPNLYWYRQAAGRGLQLLFYSVGIGQISSEVPQNLSASRPQDRQFILSSKKLLLSDSGFYLCAWSHNRGRGYTFGSGTRLTVV.

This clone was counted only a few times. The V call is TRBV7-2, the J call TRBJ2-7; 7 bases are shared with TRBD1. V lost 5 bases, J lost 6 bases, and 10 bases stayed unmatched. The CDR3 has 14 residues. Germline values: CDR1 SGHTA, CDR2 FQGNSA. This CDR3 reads CASSLFRWTGEQYF. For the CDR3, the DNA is TGTGCCAGCAGCCTTTTCCGCTGGACAGGCGAGCAGTACTTC.

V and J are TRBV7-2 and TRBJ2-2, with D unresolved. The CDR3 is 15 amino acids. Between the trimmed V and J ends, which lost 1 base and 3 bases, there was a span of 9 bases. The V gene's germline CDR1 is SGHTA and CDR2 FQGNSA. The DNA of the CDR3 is TGTGCCAGCAGCTTAGTCGCATCCTACACCGGGGAGCTGTTTTTT. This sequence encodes CASSLVASYTGELFF.

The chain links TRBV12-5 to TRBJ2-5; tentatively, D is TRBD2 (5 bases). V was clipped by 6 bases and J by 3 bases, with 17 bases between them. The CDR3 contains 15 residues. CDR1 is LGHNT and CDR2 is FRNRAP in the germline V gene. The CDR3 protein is CASGRSFEGEETQYF. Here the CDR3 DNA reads TGTGCTAGTGGCCGTTCGTTTGAGGGAGAAGAGACCCAGTACTTC.

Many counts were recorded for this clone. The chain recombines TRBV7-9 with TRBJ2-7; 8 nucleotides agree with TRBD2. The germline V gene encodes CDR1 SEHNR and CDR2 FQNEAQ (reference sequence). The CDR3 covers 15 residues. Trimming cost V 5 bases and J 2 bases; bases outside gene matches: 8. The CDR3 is CASSKTSVRAYEQYF. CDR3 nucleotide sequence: TGTGCCAGCAGCAAGACTAGCGTTAGGGCCTACGAGCAGTACTTC. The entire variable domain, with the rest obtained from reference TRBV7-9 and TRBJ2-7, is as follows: DTGVSQNPRHKITKRGQNVTFRCDPISEHNRLYWYRQTLGQGPEFLTYFQNEAQLEKSRLLSDRFSAERPKGSFSTLEIQRTEQGDSAMYLCASSKTSVRAYEQYFGPGTRLTVT.

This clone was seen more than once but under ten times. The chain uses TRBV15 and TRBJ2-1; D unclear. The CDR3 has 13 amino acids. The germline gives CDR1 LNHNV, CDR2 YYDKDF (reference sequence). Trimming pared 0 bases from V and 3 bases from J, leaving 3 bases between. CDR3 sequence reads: CATSRDNYNEQFF. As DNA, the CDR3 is TGTGCCACCAGCAGAGATAACTACAATGAGCAGTTCTTC.